Shown below are 14 T cell receptor beta chains from a single sample sequenced in a study of T cell responses to AZD1222 COVID-19 vaccine. TCRdb keeps only in-frame clones here, not all; method: immunoSEQ multiplex PCR. The sample shows about 97,000 clones, about 86% of them seen only once. The material was peripheral blood, obtained on day 0 of AZD1222 vaccination. Receptors originate from an adult in good health.

The V and J genes are TRBV7-3 and TRBJ1-1; 7 positions agree with TRBD1. The V and J ends lost 2 bases and 4 bases, in that order; junction bases with no gene match: 10. CDR1 and CDR2 from the germline V gene are SGHTA and FQGTGA. This CDR3 is built from 16 residues. CDR3 region: CASSLLGGGASTEAFF. The CDR3 DNA reads TGTGCCAGCAGCTTACTCGGAGGGGGCGCGAGCACTGAAGCTTTCTTT.

The chain uses TRBV19 and TRBJ1-4, with D perhaps TRBD1 (6 bases). This CDR3 is built from 15 residues. Germline V CDR1 and CDR2: LNHDA, SQIVND (reference sequence). The V end lost 5 bases, the J end lost 0 bases, and 10 bases lay between the germline ends. CDR3 in amino acids: CASSHRQATNEKLFF. CDR3 sequence (DNA): TGTGCCAGTAGTCACCGACAGGCAACTAATGAAAAACTGTTTTTT.

The chain carries TRBV19 and TRBJ2-7; tentative D call: TRBD1 (6 bases). Per germline, CDR1 LNHDA and CDR2 SQIVND (reference sequence). The CDR3 totals 13 residues. Deletions cut 3 bases from V and 3 bases from J, with 9 bases between. In nucleotides, the CDR3 is TGTGCCAGTAGTATCGGACAGAACTACGAGCAGTACTTC. It encodes CASSIGQNYEQYF.

V gene TRBV15 combines with J gene TRBJ2-7, with TRBD1 identical over 7 bases. This CDR3 region has 16 residues. Per the germline V gene, CDR1 is LNHNV and CDR2 is YYDKDF (reference sequence). Trimming at V came to 0 bases and at J to 3 bases, leaving 8 bases not matched to a gene. CDR3 region: CATSRDRTGVRYEQYF. CDR3 DNA sequence: TGTGCCACCAGCAGAGATCGGACAGGAGTTCGCTACGAGCAGTACTTC.

The chain has TRBV6-2 or TRBV6-3 and TRBJ1-5; D unresolved. The CDR3 has 12 amino acids. Germline-derived CDR1 and CDR2 are MNHEY and SVGEGT. The ends were cut back, 0 bases at V and 9 bases at J, with 6 bases in the middle. CDR3 DNA: TGTGCCAGCAGTTACTCTCGAGCGCCCCAGCATTTT. Translating gives CASSYSRAPQHF.

The chain uses TRBV4-1 and TRBJ2-7; D ambiguous. V shed 1 base and J shed 3 bases, with 10 bases lying between them. This CDR3 contains 14 residues. The germline V gene encodes CDR1 MGHRA and CDR2 YSYEKL. Written as DNA, the CDR3 is TGCGCCAGCAGCCAAGGCCACCGTCTCTACGAGCAGTACTTC. Translated: CASSQGHRLYEQYF.

This clone was recorded a few times. V gene TRBV5-1 combines with J gene TRBJ2-3; possible D gene TRBD1, 5 bases. Germline lookup yields CDR1 SGHRS and CDR2 YFSETQ. Between the trimmed V and J ends, which lost 6 bases and 3 bases, there was a span of 14 bases. The CDR3 runs to 14 residues. CDR3 nucleotide sequence: TGCGCCAGCAAAAGGGGCCCCGGGACAGATACGCAGTATTTT. It codes for CASKRGPGTDTQYF.

This chain uses TRBV27 with TRBJ1-5; no definite D call. Between the trimmed V and J ends, which lost 5 bases and 7 bases, there was a span of 27 bases. The V gene's germline CDR1 is MNHEY and CDR2 SMNVEV (reference sequence). There are 18 residues in the CDR3. The CDR3 DNA reads as TGTGCCAGCAGTCCGACGTGGGCCACTGGCGAGACCAAGCAGCCCCAGCATTTT. This gives the protein CASSPTWATGETKQPQHF.

The chain joins TRBV4-3 to TRBJ2-3; D perhaps matches TRBD2 (6 bases). From germline, CDR1 is LGHNA and CDR2 YSLEER. The CDR3 is 17 residues long. V was clipped by 2 bases and J by 4 bases, with 19 bases between them. The CDR3 reads CASSQYTGTSRPDTQYF. CDR3 DNA: TGCGCCAGCAGCCAATATACCGGGACTTCCCGGCCAGATACGCAGTATTTT.

The chain carries TRBV11-2 and TRBJ2-3; D possibly corresponds to TRBD1 (6 bases). The V and J ends lost 5 bases and 0 bases respectively, with 12 bases between them. CDR1 and CDR2 from the germline V gene are SGHAT and FQNNGV. This CDR3 is 15 amino acids long. CDR3 amino acids: CASSPQGSSTDTQYF. Here the CDR3 DNA reads TGTGCCAGCAGCCCGCAGGGGTCGAGCACAGATACGCAGTATTTT.

The chain links TRBV7-2 to TRBJ2-7, with D possibly matching TRBD2 (5 bases). This CDR3 region has 13 residues. V was clipped by 6 bases and J by 3 bases, with 12 bases between them. CDR1 and CDR2 (germline): SGHTA, FQGNSA. In nucleotides, the CDR3 is TGTGCCAGCAGTTCCGGGAACCGCTACGAGCAGTACTTC. It yields the protein CASSSGNRYEQYF.

This clone was seen just once. The rearrangement links TRBV28 to TRBJ2-2, with D maybe TRBD2 (6 bases). Trimming took off 2 bases at V and 0 bases at J, with 10 bases between the two ends. The germline V gene encodes CDR1 MDHEN and CDR2 SYDVKM. This CDR3 region has 16 residues. The CDR3 spells CASSLGGTANTGELFF. The DNA for the CDR3 is TGTGCCAGCAGTTTAGGGGGGACCGCGAACACCGGGGAGCTGTTTTTT.

The gene calls are TRBV7-2 and TRBJ2-7; 10 bases are a match to TRBD2. The CDR3 contains 18 residues. V lost 4 bases and J lost 3; bases outside the gene matches: 15. Germline V CDR1 and CDR2: SGHTA, FQGNSA. CDR3 region: CASSSLLGGLANLYEQYF. The CDR3 bases are TGTGCCAGCAGCTCCCTCCTTGGGGGACTAGCGAACCTCTACGAGCAGTACTTC.

The sample holds a few counts of this clone. The chain links TRBV6-5 to TRBJ1-2, with a weak D call TRBD1 (6 bases). Trimming stripped 5 bases from V and 8 bases from J, with 18 bases between. Germline V gene lookup returns CDR1 MNHEY and CDR2 SVGAGI. The CDR3 contains 14 residues. The CDR3 reads CASSTGVPTGGYTF. In nucleotides, the CDR3 is TGTGCCAGCAGTACCGGGGTACCGACAGGCGGCTACACCTTC.